The T cell receptor beta chain described here comes from a study of immune heterogeneity within non-small cell lung tumors. About the study: Tumors were classified as 4 squamous cell carcinomas, 10 non-squamous carcinomas and 1 not otherwise specified. Study conclusions and caveats: Both recurring identical dominant CDR3 beta clonotypes and site-unique high-frequency clones were observed across tumor sites within a patient. In tumor regions, T-cell clonality showed a moderate but significant correlation with local tumor mutational burden (R 0.3 to 0.4). Each patient largely had their own distinct set of high-frequency T-cell receptor beta clonotypes.

In regard to this clonotype: Its antigen is still unknown.

Losses at the gene ends were 7 bases for V and 6 bases for J; bases not matched to a gene: 5. The CDR3 extends over 11 amino acids. Germline V gene lookup returns CDR1 DFQATT and CDR2 SNEGSKA (reference sequence). Multiplex PCR amplified the TCR beta CDR3 region. Its first round ran for around 10 cycles with 32 V and 13 J primers. One entry per CDR3 protein results from TCRdb running MiXCR on the multiplex PCR reads. This sample carries some 2,500 distinct CDR3 sequences, around half of them seen once, and the ten largest clones take 44%. Bulk tumor genomic DNA, 500 to 750 ng per sample, was used as template. Widely spaced biopsies, several per primary tumor, were obtained at surgery. Those enrolled were patients newly diagnosed with untreated non-small cell lung cancer and undergoing curative surgery.

This sequence joins TRBV20-1 and TRBJ2-7; TRBD2 aligns across 8 bases. The material sequenced was lung tumor tissue. The sequence was collected from a man between 45 and 60 years old with non-small cell lung cancer. The CDR3 loop reads CSGTSLGEQYF. The CDR3 region has the DNA TGCAGTGGGACTAGCTTAGGCGAGCAGTACTTC.